The 23 T cell receptor beta chains below come from one sample, sequenced in a study of cytotoxic CD8 clonotypes in ibrutinib-treated CLL. Some clones are missing from TCRdb's copy, which holds only in-frame ones; the method was immunoSEQ multiplex PCR. The sample records 13,000 to 15,000 clones, 52% being singletons. The sample consisted of PBMCs, taken at a roughly 24-month disease-progression time point, from a patient treated with ibrutinib. The receptor source for this set is a human donor with chronic lymphocytic leukemia.

In this sample, this clone turned up a few times. The chain couples TRBV29-1 to TRBJ1-5, with 10 bases that match TRBD1. The germline V gene has CDR1 SQVTM and CDR2 ANQGSEA. The CDR3 covers 14 residues. V trimming: 5 bases; J trimming: 5 bases; junction bases outside the gene matches: 6. CDR3 DNA: TGCAGCGTTCGGGACAGGGGACTCTATCAGCCCCAGCATTTT. This gives the protein CSVRDRGLYQPQHF. The full variable domain, in which reference TRBV29-1 and TRBJ1-5 provide the parts outside the CDR3, is SAVISQKPSRDICQRGTSLTIQCQVDSQVTMMFWYRQQPGQSLTLIATANQGSEATYESGFVIDKFPISRPNLTFSTLTVSNMSPEDSSIYLCSVRDRGLYQPQHFGDGTRLSIL.

The genes are TRBV5-6 and TRBJ2-7; 8 bases agree with TRBD1. Germline CDR1 is SGHDT and CDR2 is YYEEEE. The CDR3 contains 14 residues. J lost 2 bases, V lost 3 bases, and 4 bases had no gene match. CDR3 sequence reads: CASSYRGFAYEQYF. Written as DNA, the CDR3 is TGTGCCAGCAGCTACAGGGGGTTTGCCTACGAGCAGTACTTC.

In this sample, this clone turned up a few times. The chain uses TRBV5-1 and TRBJ1-6, with 7 positions matching TRBD1. The CDR3 has 15 residues. V was clipped by 3 bases and J by 7 bases; unmatched bases: 7. CDR1 SGHRS and CDR2 YFSETQ come from the germline V gene. In nucleotides, the CDR3 is TGCGCCAGCAGCTCGCCACAGGGGCCAAATTCACCCCTCCACTTT. This sequence encodes CASSSPQGPNSPLHF.

The rearrangement joins TRBV20-1 to TRBJ2-1; D call uncertain. The V gene's germline CDR1 is DFQATT and CDR2 SNEGSKA (reference sequence). This CDR3 region has 11 residues. Trimming removed 3 bases from V and 3 bases from J, with 3 bases in between. This CDR3 reads CSASNYNEQFF. The CDR3, as DNA: TGCAGTGCTAGCAACTACAATGAGCAGTTCTTC.

The CDR3 DNA is TGTGCCAGCAGTCCCCCCGGGGGGACTGAAGCTTTCTTT. Amino acid sequence: CASSPPGGTEAFF. The chain recombines TRBV27 with TRBJ1-1, with D possibly being TRBD1 (5 bases). This CDR3 spans 13 amino acids. V was pared by 5 bases and J by 5 bases, with 12 bases between. Germline CDR1 reads MNHEY; CDR2 reads SMNVEV (reference sequence).

The chain recombines TRBV11-1 with TRBJ1-1; D ambiguous. Trimming took 2 bases from V and 4 from J, leaving 8 bases between them. The germline CDR1 and CDR2 sequences are SGHAT and FQDESV (reference sequence). The CDR3 runs to 13 residues. CDR3 DNA sequence: TGTGCCAGCAGCTTATATCAGGCCACTGAAGCTTTCTTT. As protein: CASSLYQATEAFF.

The V call is TRBV25-1, the J call TRBJ1-1; 8 bases align to TRBD1. Looked up from germline, CDR1 is MGHDK and CDR2 is SYGVNS. The length of the CDR3 is 15 residues. The junction had 17 bases not matched to a gene; V was cut back by 6 bases and J by 11 bases. CDR3 sequence reads: CASSTGGAGGERAFF. The CDR3 region has the DNA TGTGCCAGCAGCACCGGGGGAGCAGGGGGCGAGCGGGCTTTCTTT.

This clone was seen a few times. The rearrangement uses TRBV7-9 and TRBJ2-7, with TRBD2 identical over 8 bases. The germline V gene has CDR1 SEHNR and CDR2 FQNEAQ (reference sequence). The junction had 5 bases not matched to a gene; V was cut back by 2 bases and J by 5 bases. The CDR3 covers 14 residues. As DNA, the CDR3 is TGTGCCAGCAGCTTAAATCGGCGGGGGGACGAGCAGTACTTC. Translating it yields CASSLNRRGDEQYF.

This clone was found a few times. The rearrangement uses TRBV27 and TRBJ1-1; no clear D gene. From germline, CDR1 is MNHEY and CDR2 SMNVEV (reference sequence). V lost 3 bases to trimming and J lost 10 bases, with 15 bases between them. The CDR3 loop spans 13 amino acids. CDR3 DNA: TGTGCCAGCAGTTTCCAAGTTACGGGAGTAGCTTTCTTT. The encoded protein is CASSFQVTGVAFF.

The chain links TRBV19 to TRBJ1-1; D is perhaps TRBD1 (6 bases). The length of the CDR3 is 14 residues. Germline lookup yields CDR1 LNHDA and CDR2 SQIVND (reference sequence). With 5 bases removed from V and 5 bases from J, the gap between germline ends came to 15 bases. This CDR3 is CASSFPGGGTEAFF. In DNA form, the CDR3 reads TGTGCCAGTAGTTTTCCCGGGGGCGGGACTGAAGCTTTCTTT. Full variable domain (outside the CDR3, taken from reference TRBV19 and TRBJ1-1): DGGITQSPKYLFRKEGQNVTLSCEQNLNHDAMYWYRQDPGQGLRLIYYSQIVNDFQKGDIAEGYSVSREKKESFPLTVTSAQKNPTAFYLCASSFPGGGTEAFFGQGTRLTVV.

This clone has a handful of counts. The chain uses TRBV2 and TRBJ2-3; possibly TRBD2 for D (6 bases). Trimming removed 6 bases from V and 2 bases from J, with 9 bases in between. CDR3 length equals 13 residues. Germline-derived CDR1 and CDR2 are SNHLY and FYNNEI. DNA of the CDR3: TGTGCCAGCAGGCGGACTAACACAGATACGCAGTATTTT. Protein product: CASRRTNTDTQYF.

The chain carries TRBV11-2 and TRBJ2-5; D gene unclear. Trimming cost V 4 bases and J 2 bases, with 14 bases left between them. The V gene's germline CDR1 is SGHAT and CDR2 FQNNGV. The CDR3 runs to 15 residues. CDR3 sequence: CASSSGPGPQETQYF. As DNA, the CDR3 is TGTGCCAGCAGCTCGGGTCCCGGACCACAAGAGACCCAGTACTTC.

This clone was counted a few times. This chain connects TRBV4-1 to TRBJ1-6, with D possibly matching TRBD1 (5 bases). Germline CDR1 is MGHRA and CDR2 is YSYEKL. V was shortened by 1 base and J by 5 bases, with 9 bases between the two germline ends. CDR3 length: 15 amino acids. The CDR3, as DNA: TGCGCCAGCAGCCAAGGGGCAGGGCATAATTCACCCCTCCACTTT. Translating gives CASSQGAGHNSPLHF.

The chain has TRBV27 and TRBJ2-2; TRBD1 aligns across 8 bases. Germline CDR1 MNHEY, CDR2 SMNVEV (reference sequence). V lost 6 bases and J lost 0; bases outside the gene matches: 6. This CDR3 region has 16 residues. CDR3 DNA: TGTGCCAGCAGCTGGACAGGGACCCCGAACACCGGGGAGCTGTTTTTT. It codes for CASSWTGTPNTGELFF.

The V and J genes are TRBV5-1 and TRBJ2-3; no definite D call. The CDR3 extends over 14 amino acids. The V end was cut by 3 bases, the J end by 4 bases, with 12 bases between. Germline loops: CDR1 SGHRS, CDR2 YFSETQ. The CDR3 region has the DNA TGCGCCAGCAGCTATACAACAGCCCCAGATACGCAGTATTTT. Translated, it gives CASSYTTAPDTQYF.

The chain couples TRBV6-5 to TRBJ1-2, with TRBD1 as a possible D gene (6 bases). The ends were cut back, 2 bases at V and 2 bases at J, with 15 bases in the middle. Germline loops: CDR1 MNHEY, CDR2 SVGAGI. This CDR3 spans 16 amino acids. CDR3 nucleotides: TGTGCCAGCAGTTACGGGCCCCCAGGGGCGAACTATGGCTACACCTTC. Translating it yields CASSYGPPGANYGYTF.

The J gene is TRBJ2-7, the V gene TRBV18; 16 bases align to TRBD2. Unmatched junction bases numbered 6, after V lost 4 bases and J lost 0 bases. The CDR3 runs 18 residues. Germline loops: CDR1 KGHSH, CDR2 LQKENI. The CDR3 DNA reads as TGTGCCAGCTCACTGCTGGGACTAGCGGGGGGGAGCTCCTACGAGCAGTACTTC. This gives the protein CASSLLGLAGGSSYEQYF. The entire variable domain, with the rest obtained from reference TRBV18 and TRBJ2-7, is as follows: NAGVMQNPRHLVRRRGQEARLRCSPMKGHSHVYWYRQLPEEGLKFMVYLQKENIIDESGMPKERFSAEFPKEGPSILRIQQVVRGDSAAYFCASSLLGLAGGSSYEQYFGPGTRLTVT.

The gene calls are TRBV18 and TRBJ1-1, with 7 bases fitting TRBD1. Trimming cost V 3 bases and J 1 base; bases outside gene matches: 11. Germline lookup yields CDR1 KGHSH and CDR2 LQKENI. The CDR3 sequence is 17 residues long. CDR3 DNA: TGTGCCAGCTCACCCCTTTGGGGGAGGACAGGGAACACTGAAGCTTTCTTT. Translating it yields CASSPLWGRTGNTEAFF.

The V gene is TRBV19, the J gene TRBJ1-2, with TRBD1 matching 7 bases. V shed 5 bases and J 4 bases; nucleotides not matched to a gene: 10. The CDR3 is made up of 15 amino acids. Germline CDR1 is LNHDA and CDR2 is SQIVND (reference sequence). The CDR3 region is CASSSPGQDTYGYTF. CDR3 DNA: TGTGCCAGTAGTTCCCCCGGACAGGACACCTATGGCTACACCTTC. The variable domain in full, completed from reference TRBV19 and TRBJ1-2, reads DGGITQSPKYLFRKEGQNVTLSCEQNLNHDAMYWYRQDPGQGLRLIYYSQIVNDFQKGDIAEGYSVSREKKESFPLTVTSAQKNPTAFYLCASSSPGQDTYGYTFGSGTRLTVV.

This clone was picked up a small number of times. This chain links TRBV30 with TRBJ1-5; D call uncertain. Germline lookup yields CDR1 GTSNPN and CDR2 SVGIG (reference sequence). This CDR3 contains 12 residues. Trimming stripped 4 bases from V and 5 bases from J, with 9 bases between. The CDR3 nucleotides are TGTGCCTGGAATTTCTACGATCAGCCCCAGCATTTT. It encodes CAWNFYDQPQHF.

This clone was observed a handful of times. The chain recombines TRBV27 with TRBJ1-1, with 9 bases identical to TRBD1. V dropped 5 bases and J dropped 5; count of bases not matched to a gene: 9. The germline V gene encodes CDR1 MNHEY and CDR2 SMNVEV (reference sequence). The CDR3 runs 15 residues. CDR3 DNA: TGTGCCAGCAGTCTACAACAGGGGGCGGGGACTGAAGCTTTCTTT. This codes for CASSLQQGAGTEAFF.

The chain couples TRBV11-2 to TRBJ2-7, with D unresolved. The CDR3 is 11 residues long. From germline, CDR1 is SGHAT and CDR2 FQNNGV. V was pared by 4 bases and J by 7 bases, with 8 bases between. The CDR3 reads CASSYSEEQYF. The CDR3 DNA reads TGTGCCAGCAGCTACTCGGAAGAGCAGTACTTC.

The V gene is TRBV4-3, the J gene TRBJ2-5, with D possibly being TRBD1 (5 bases). This CDR3 comprises 16 residues. The ends were cut back, 0 bases at V and 2 bases at J, with 13 bases in the middle. Germline V gene sequence: CDR1 LGHNA, CDR2 YSLEER. As DNA, the CDR3 is TGCGCCAGCAGCCAAGATGGAGTGGCAGGGCAAGAGACCCAGTACTTC. The encoded protein is CASSQDGVAGQETQYF.